This T cell receptor (beta chain) was identified during a study of breast tumors, draining lymph nodes, adjacent tissues. Study-wide findings and caveats: Compared with lymph nodes, tumors were less diverse; compared with nontumor tissue, more. Tumor and nontumor repertoires were significantly more similar in luminal-like than in basal-like breast cancer. Most tumor T cells seemingly derive from lymph node, then expand in tumor.

This clonotype was seen a few times. Its antigen is as yet unknown. A single record per CDR3 protein comes from TCRdb applying MiXCR to the multiplex PCR reads. This repertoire shows roughly 260,000 distinct CDR3 sequences, around 30% found once; its top ten account for around 1%. Axillary draining lymph nodes of breast cancer patients supplied the node samples. Germline values: CDR1 GTSNPN, CDR2 SVGIG (reference sequence). Unmatched junction bases numbered 11, after V lost 7 bases and J lost 4 bases. The CDR3 is 15 amino acids. V usage is TRBV30 and J usage is TRBJ2-7, with 12 bases fitting TRBD1. This receptor was identified in a female donor with breast cancer. Some clones in this sample may be carry-over from other donors' samples. The sequenced sample was axillary lymph node tissue. The chain's CDR3 is CAYSPGTGGQYEQYF. The CDR3 DNA sequence: TGTGCCTACTCGCCGGGGACAGGGGGCCAATACGAGCAGTACTTC. Full variable domain (missing parts from reference TRBV30 and TRBJ2-7): SQTIHQWPATLVQPVGSPLSLECTVEGTSNPNLYWYRQAAGRGLQLLFYSVGIGQISSEVPQNLSASRPQDRQFILSSKKLLLSDSGFYLCAYSPGTGGQYEQYFGPGTRLTVT.